This T cell receptor beta chain came from a study of molecular identifiers for immune sequencing clone quantification. Notes on the study in general: Underestimation of highly expanded clone sizes could arise where identical TCR molecules share a barcode. Effector cells had over 98% of their molecules in clones above 20 RNA copies, while naive cells had under 1%.

From the PCR reads, TCRdb called clonotypes with MiXCR, one entry per CDR3 protein. The sample lists about 10,000 distinct CDR3 sequences, 20% to 25% occurring once. As for this clonotype: Its antigen is currently unknown.

Germline V gives CDR1 MNHNY, CDR2 SVGAGI (reference sequence). J gave up 6 bases and V 0 bases, and 7 bases lay outside the gene matches. CDR3 length equals 16 residues. The specimen was naive CD8+ T cells from blood, with Jurkat cell RNA spiked in. Indicated subset: FACS-sorted CD8+CD4-CCR7+CD45RA+ naive T cells. The sequence was collected from a human donor in good health. Some libraries in this study had Jurkat cell RNA spiked in. This chain connects TRBV6-6 to TRBJ1-5, with 8 positions matching TRBD1. CDR3 DNA sequence: TGTGCCAGCAGTTACTCCAGGGGGCATAATGTTCAGCCCCAGCATTTT. Its protein is CASSYSRGHNVQPQHF.